This T cell receptor beta chain was sequenced for a study of cytomegalovirus exposure and HLA in healthy donors. Both 60 Vbeta primers and 13 Jbeta primers went into the PCR. Using immunoSEQ multiplex PCR, the repertoire was profiled, and TCRdb retains in-frame clones only, with some absent. The sample consists of 130,000 to 150,000 clones, around 83% of them appearing once. Germline V gene lookup returns CDR1 MDHEN and CDR2 SYDVKM. J lost 2 bases, V lost 5 bases, and 5 bases had no gene match. The CDR3 is made up of 15 amino acids. The sequenced sample was PBMCs. This TCR derives from a male donor in good health and CMV-seropositive. The V and J genes are TRBV28 and TRBJ1-4; 7 bases match TRBD1. In nucleotides, the CDR3 is TGTGCCAGCAGTCTGACAGGGTTCACTAATGAAAAACTGTTTTTT. Residues: CASSLTGFTNEKLFF.